This T cell receptor beta chain emerged from a study of cytomegalovirus exposure and HLA in healthy donors. The study's findings and limits: Cytomegalovirus association was listed for about 160 TCR beta chains.

Sequencing used immunoSEQ multiplex PCR; TCRdb keeps in-frame clones, though not all of them. This sample has about 200,000 clones; roughly 84% occur once, and the top ten carry 2%. Germline V gives CDR1 LNHDA, CDR2 SQIVND (reference sequence). The ends lost 1 base at V and 2 bases at J; junction bases unmatched: 4. The CDR3 spans 15 residues. In the case of this clone: The antigen is undetermined.

The genes are TRBV19 and TRBJ2-5; 7 nucleotides line up with TRBD2. The sequenced sample consisted of PBMCs. The receptor comes from a woman aged 18 to 35 in good health and CMV-seropositive. The CDR3 DNA reads TGTGCCAGTAGTATAGTGGGGGGGACTCAAGAGACCCAGTACTTC. Protein product: CASSIVGGTQETQYF.